Below are 22 T cell receptor beta chains sequenced from a single sample in a study of T-cell memory formation after mild COVID-19. One entry per CDR3 protein results from TCRdb running MiXCR on the 5' RACE reads. Found here are around 300,000 distinct CDR3 sequences, approximately 13% of them singletons; the top ten hold about a fifth. The sample taken for sequencing was PBMCs or a T cell subset sorted from them (not recorded which). These receptors all stem from a young man who had mild COVID-19 (a few samples of this study predate the infection). Cell type and time point are not known.

The chain has TRBV6-2 or TRBV6-3 and TRBJ1-5, with 7 bases identical to TRBD1. CDR3 length: 13 residues. From germline, CDR1 is MNHEY and CDR2 SVGEGT. V lost 6 bases to trimming and J lost 10 bases; unmatched junction nucleotides: 9. CDR3 region: CASRAGTVGPQHF. The CDR3 DNA follows: TGTGCCAGCAGGGCCGGGACAGTAGGACCCCAGCATTTT.

In its sample, this clonotype was seen a few times. This rearrangement joins TRBV6-5 to TRBJ2-3; TRBD1 or TRBD2 may be the D gene (5 bases each). The CDR3 loop spans 15 amino acids. Per germline, CDR1 MNHEY and CDR2 SVGAGI. V lost 6 bases to trimming and J lost 0 bases, with 13 bases between them. This CDR3 reads CASRRGDLSTDTQYF. CDR3 sequence (DNA): TGTGCCAGCAGGCGAGGGGACCTGAGCACAGATACGCAGTATTTT.

This clonotype was picked up a small number of times. The chain is built from TRBV7-2 and TRBJ2-3; either TRBD1 or TRBD2 may supply D (6 bases each). Trimming pared 4 bases from V and 5 bases from J, leaving 19 bases between. This CDR3 is built from 16 residues. Germline CDR1 SGHTA, CDR2 FQGNSA. The CDR3 sequence: CASSSPSGGLRDTQYF. The CDR3 DNA is TGTGCCAGCAGCTCCCCCTCCGGGGGCCTTCGAGATACGCAGTATTTT. Supplemented by reference TRBV7-2 and TRBJ2-3, the full variable domain reads GAGVSQSPSNKVTEKGKDVELRCDPISGHTALYWYRQSLGQGLEFLIYFQGNSAPDKSGLPSDRFSAERTGGSVSTLTIQRTQQEDSAVYLCASSSPSGGLRDTQYFGPGTRLTVL.

The V call is TRBV12-3 or TRBV12-4, the J call TRBJ2-7, with TRBD2 matching 10 bases. The CDR3 sequence is 16 residues long. Losses at the gene ends were 6 bases for V and 0 bases for J; bases not matched to a gene: 8. The CDR3 loop is CASRPYSGGNSYEQYF. CDR3 in DNA: TGTGCCAGCAGACCTTATAGCGGGGGGAACTCCTACGAGCAGTACTTC.

In its sample, this clonotype was seen a few times. The V call is TRBV30, the J call TRBJ2-3, with D uncertain. Deletions cut 3 bases from V and 8 bases from J, with 15 bases between. The CDR3 length is 13 residues. Germline loops: CDR1 GTSNPN, CDR2 SVGIG (reference sequence). The DNA for the CDR3 is TGTGCCTGGAGGGGCACCGGCATTGGTACGCAGTATTTT. Translation: CAWRGTGIGTQYF.

The genes are TRBV4-1 and TRBJ1-5, with D possibly being TRBD1 (6 bases). The V gene lost 4 bases and the J gene lost 1 base, with 11 bases spanning the gap. Germline V lookup: CDR1 MGHRA, CDR2 YSYEKL. The CDR3 is 15 residues long. CDR3 residues: CASSPRGVSNQPQHF. The CDR3 region has the DNA TGCGCCAGCAGCCCCAGGGGTGTGAGCAATCAGCCCCAGCATTTT.

There are a few counts of this clonotype. This chain connects TRBV25-1 to TRBJ1-6; D is possibly TRBD1 (5 bases). The CDR3 totals 12 residues. V dropped 8 bases and J dropped 8 bases, with 10 bases sitting between them. CDR1 is MGHDK, CDR2 SYGVNS, per germline. CDR3 in amino acids: CASRRGDSPLHF. CDR3 bases: TGTGCCAGCCGGCGGGGGGATTCACCCCTCCACTTT.

This clonotype showed up many times. The gene calls are TRBV7-2 and TRBJ1-2; D remains unclear. Germline CDR1 is SGHTA and CDR2 is FQGNSA. Trimming took 3 bases from V and 0 from J, leaving 5 bases between them. This CDR3 region has 13 residues. The CDR3 region is CASSFDPNYGYTF. DNA of the CDR3: TGTGCCAGCAGCTTCGACCCTAACTATGGCTACACCTTC.

This clonotype has a handful of counts. The V call is TRBV28, the J call TRBJ2-7, with 7 positions matching TRBD1. After removal of 6 bases from V and 2 bases from J, the junction contained 4 bases not matched to a gene. The germline gives CDR1 MDHEN, CDR2 SYDVKM. The CDR3 extends over 13 amino acids. DNA for the CDR3: TGTGCCAGCAGGGCACAGGGGCCCTACGAGCAGTACGTC. This translates into CASRAQGPYEQYV.

There are many counts of this clonotype. This rearrangement joins TRBV7-3 to TRBJ2-6; D not resolved. V lost 9 bases and J lost 4, with 10 bases in between. This CDR3 region has 13 residues. The germline CDR1 and CDR2 sequences are SGHTA and FQGTGA. The CDR3 bases are TGTGCCAGTGCGTTGGCGGGGGCCAACGTCCTGACTTTC. It encodes CASALAGANVLTF.

J is TRBJ2-2 and V is TRBV6-2 or TRBV6-3, with D maybe TRBD1 (6 bases). Trimming took off 5 bases at V and 7 bases at J, with 8 bases between the two ends. This CDR3 spans 12 amino acids. The germline V gene encodes CDR1 MNHEY and CDR2 SVGEGT. CDR3: CASSGRGGELFF. The CDR3 DNA reads as TGTGCCAGCAGTGGCAGGGGCGGGGAGCTGTTTTTT.

This clonotype has a count of ten or more. The rearrangement links TRBV15 to TRBJ2-3, with 8 positions matching TRBD2. CDR3 length equals 15 residues. With 3 bases clipped from V and 4 bases from J, the junction kept 6 bases outside the gene matches. Germline loops: CDR1 LNHNV, CDR2 YYDKDF (reference sequence). CDR3 nucleotides: TGTGCCACCAGCAGCACCGGGACTAGTGCAGATACGCAGTATTTT. The encoded protein is CATSSTGTSADTQYF.

The V gene is TRBV4-3, the J gene TRBJ1-1; D gene ambiguous. The CDR3 spans 13 residues. V lost 0 bases and J lost 7, with 9 bases in between. Germline CDR1 reads LGHNA; CDR2 reads YSLEER. CDR3 protein: CASSQDHTDEAFF. CDR3 in DNA: TGCGCCAGCAGCCAAGATCATACAGATGAAGCTTTCTTT.

The genes are TRBV5-1 and TRBJ2-1; D gene ambiguous. The V end was cut by 4 bases, the J end by 6 bases, with 11 bases between. The CDR3 consists of 13 residues. Germline CDR1 is SGHRS and CDR2 is YFSETQ. The CDR3 protein is CASSRMSGNEQFF. The CDR3 bases are TGCGCCAGCAGCCGAATGAGTGGCAATGAGCAGTTCTTC. The full variable domain, in which reference TRBV5-1 and TRBJ2-1 provide the parts outside the CDR3, is KAGVTQTPRYLIKTRGQQVTLSCSPISGHRSVSWYQQTPGQGLQFLFEYFSETQRNKGNFPGRFSGRQFSNSRSEMNVSTLELGDSALYLCASSRMSGNEQFFGPGTRLTVL.

This clonotype was counted a few times. The V call is TRBV6-2 or TRBV6-3, the J call TRBJ1-1; perhaps TRBD1 as D (5 bases). Germline V gives CDR1 MNHEY, CDR2 SVGEGT. The CDR3 totals 15 residues. V lost 6 bases and J lost 1, with 15 bases in between. In DNA, the CDR3 is TGTGCCAGCAGCCCTACGCCGGGGGGGAACACTGAAGCTTTCTTT. It specifies CASSPTPGGNTEAFF.

The chain combines TRBV5-1 with TRBJ2-2; 11 bases agree with TRBD2. CDR1 is SGHRS and CDR2 is YFSETQ in the germline V gene. The CDR3 consists of 14 residues. Trimming removed 5 bases from V and 6 bases from J; junction bases left unmatched: 3. CDR3 nucleotide sequence: TGCGCCAGCAGGGTACTAGCGGGGGCCGGGGAGCTGTTTTTT. This encodes CASRVLAGAGELFF.

This chain uses TRBV4-1 with TRBJ1-5, with D maybe TRBD1 (5 bases). Germline V gives CDR1 MGHRA, CDR2 YSYEKL. Trimming shortened V by 1 base and J by 4 bases, and 23 bases separated the two germline ends. The CDR3 has 19 amino acids. Written as DNA, the CDR3 is TGCGCCAGCAGCCAAGCGATGCAGGGACTCGACCGACCGAATCAGCCCCAGCATTTT. Translated, it gives CASSQAMQGLDRPNQPQHF.

This clonotype has at least ten counts. The chain combines TRBV6-5 with TRBJ2-7; TRBD2 matches at 13 bases. The CDR3 length is 14 residues. Germline V gives CDR1 MNHEY, CDR2 SVGAGI. J lost 6 bases, V lost 4 bases, and 3 bases had no gene match. The CDR3 loop is CASSSTSGGVEQYF. The CDR3 coding sequence is TGTGCCAGCAGTTCTACTAGCGGGGGGGTCGAGCAGTACTTC.

This clonotype was counted at least ten times. This chain uses TRBV7-9 with TRBJ2-4; D not certain. Deletions cut 4 bases from V and 1 base from J, with 5 bases between. This CDR3 contains 13 residues. Germline assignment: CDR1 SEHNR and CDR2 FQNEAQ (reference sequence). CDR3 coding DNA: TGTGCCAGCAGCTCAGTGGCCAAAAACATTCAGTACTTC. It yields the protein CASSSVAKNIQYF.

This clonotype was found a few times. For the CDR3, the DNA is TGCAGTGCTGCCTCCGGGACAGGGCAGAATGAGCAGTTCTTC. Translated: CSAASGTGQNEQFF. This sequence joins TRBV20-1 and TRBJ2-1; 9 bases are a match to TRBD1. CDR1 and CDR2 from the germline V gene are DFQATT and SNEGSKA (reference sequence). This CDR3 has 14 residues. V was pared by 5 bases and J by 7 bases, with 9 bases of the junction left unmatched.

V is TRBV27 and J is TRBJ2-7; 8 positions agree with TRBD1. This CDR3 has 16 amino acids. Per the germline V gene, CDR1 is MNHEY and CDR2 is SMNVEV (reference sequence). With V trimmed by 3 bases and J by 3 bases, 10 bases remained unmatched. The CDR3 DNA sequence: TGTGCCAGCAGTTTGCGGCAGGGGGCGCGAAACTACGAGCAGTACTTC. The encoded protein is CASSLRQGARNYEQYF.

The gene calls are TRBV20-1 and TRBJ1-2; 8 bases match TRBD1. This CDR3 is built from 12 residues. J gave up 7 bases and V 6 bases, and 7 bases lay outside the gene matches. The germline V gene encodes CDR1 DFQATT and CDR2 SNEGSKA (reference sequence). The DNA of the CDR3 is TGCAGTGCCCAGGACAGGGTCCGTGGCTACACCTTC. As protein: CSAQDRVRGYTF.